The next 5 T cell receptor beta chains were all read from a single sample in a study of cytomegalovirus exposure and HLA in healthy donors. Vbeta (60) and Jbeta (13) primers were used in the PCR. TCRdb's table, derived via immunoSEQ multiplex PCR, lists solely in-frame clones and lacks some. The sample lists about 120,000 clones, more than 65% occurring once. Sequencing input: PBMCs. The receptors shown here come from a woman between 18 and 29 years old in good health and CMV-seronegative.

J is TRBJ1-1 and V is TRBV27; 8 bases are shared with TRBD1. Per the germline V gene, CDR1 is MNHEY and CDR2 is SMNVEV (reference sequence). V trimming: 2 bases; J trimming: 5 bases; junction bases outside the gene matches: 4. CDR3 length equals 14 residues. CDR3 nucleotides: TGTGCCAGCAGTTTACAGGGGGCTGGGACTGAAGCTTTCTTT. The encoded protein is CASSLQGAGTEAFF.

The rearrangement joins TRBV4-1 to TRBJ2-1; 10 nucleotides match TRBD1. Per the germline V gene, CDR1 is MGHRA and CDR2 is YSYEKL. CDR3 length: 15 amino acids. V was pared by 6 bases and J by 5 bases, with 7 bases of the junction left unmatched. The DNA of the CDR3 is TGCGCCAGCAGTCCCGGGACAGGGGCCAACAATGAGCAGTTCTTC. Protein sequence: CASSPGTGANNEQFF.

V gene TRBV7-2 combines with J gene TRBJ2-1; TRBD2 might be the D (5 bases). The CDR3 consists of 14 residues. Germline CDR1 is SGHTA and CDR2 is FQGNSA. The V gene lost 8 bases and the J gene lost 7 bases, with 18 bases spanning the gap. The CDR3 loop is CASSTGGTPNEQFF. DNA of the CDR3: TGTGCCAGCTCAACCGGAGGTACTCCTAATGAGCAGTTCTTC.

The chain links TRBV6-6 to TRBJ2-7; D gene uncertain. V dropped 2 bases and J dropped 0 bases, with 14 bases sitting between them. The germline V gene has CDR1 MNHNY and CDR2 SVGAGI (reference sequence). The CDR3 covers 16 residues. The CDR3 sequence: CASSYLGTVSSYEQYF. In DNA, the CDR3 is TGTGCCAGCAGTTACCTCGGTACAGTAAGCTCCTACGAGCAGTACTTC.

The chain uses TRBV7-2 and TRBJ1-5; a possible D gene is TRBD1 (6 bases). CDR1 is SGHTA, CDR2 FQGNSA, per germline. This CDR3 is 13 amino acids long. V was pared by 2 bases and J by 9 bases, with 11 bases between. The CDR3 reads CASSLHRDVPQHF. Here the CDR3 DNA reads TGTGCCAGCAGCTTACACAGGGACGTGCCCCAGCATTTT.